Listed below are T cell receptor beta chains from one sample, sequenced in a study of T cell responses to AZD1222 COVID-19 vaccine. The table came from immunoSEQ multiplex PCR; TCRdb's copy has only in-frame clones and leaves some out. The table records about 92,000 clones, about 91% of them present only once. The source material was peripheral blood, sampled on day 0 of MenACWY control vaccination. The receptors were gathered from an adult in good health. Each CDR3 is given with its conserved first and last residue. D genes are given only for firm matches. Only some rows state a clone size, as once, few, many or a class for expanded clones.

abundance	d_gene	len	j_gene	v_gene	CDR3nt	CDR3aa
-	-	13	TRBJ1-6	TRBV2	TGTGCCAGCAAAGGGATGGGGGTTTCACCCCTCCACTTT	CASKGMGVSPLHF
-	-	16	TRBJ2-7	TRBV27	TGTGCCAGCAGTTTTGGTGCAGGGACAATCTCCTACGAGCAGTACTTC	CASSFGAGTISYEQYF
-	-	15	TRBJ1-1	TRBV7-9	TGTGCCAGCAGCTTAGGATCGGGGGATCAGGGTGAAGCTTTCTTT	CASSLGSGDQGEAFF
-	-	16	TRBJ2-1	TRBV27	TGTGCCAGCAGTCCCCAAAGCGGTCCATCCTACAATGAGCAGTTCTTC	CASSPQSGPSYNEQFF
-	-	15	TRBJ2-7	TRBV19	TGTGCCAGTAGTATATCCGGGGACGGTCCCTACGAGCAGTACTTC	CASSISGDGPYEQYF
once	-	15	TRBJ1-3	TRBV5-4	TGTGCCAGCAGCTTGGACGGGACCTCTGGAAACACCATATATTTT	CASSLDGTSGNTIYF
-	TRBD2	16	TRBJ2-1	TRBV30	TGTGCCTGGAGAGTAGCGGGGGGGCCGAGTTACAATGAGCAGTTCTTC	CAWRVAGGPSYNEQFF
-	-	15	TRBJ2-1	TRBV19	TGTGCCAGTAGTACTTCCGGGACCCGCGGTAATGAGCAGTTCTTC	CASSTSGTRGNEQFF
-	-	15	TRBJ1-2	TRBV3-1/TRBV3-2	TGTGCCAGCAGCTTAAGGGGCAGTCCAAACTATGGCTACACCTTC	CASSLRGSPNYGYTF
-	-	16	TRBJ1-4	TRBV15	TGTGCCACCAGCAGTTATGTGGGGGATGTGGATGAAAAACTGTTTTTT	CATSSYVGDVDEKLFF
-	TRBD2	16	TRBJ2-3	TRBV9	TGTGCCAGCAGCGTAGCTGGTCGGGGGGGCACAGATACGCAGTATTTT	CASSVAGRGGTDTQYF
-	-	11	TRBJ1-4	TRBV19	TGTGCCAGTAGTATTGGGGGGAGACTGTTTTTT	CASSIGGRLFF
-	TRBD1	14	TRBJ1-1	TRBV27	TGTGCCAGCAGTTTATCACTGGGACAGGGCACTGCTTTCTTT	CASSLSLGQGTAFF
-	TRBD1	14	TRBJ1-6	TRBV30	TGTGCCTGGAACCCACAGGGGGTCGGTTCACCCCTCCACTTT	CAWNPQGVGSPLHF
-	TRBD1	15	TRBJ2-7	TRBV2	TGTGCCAGCAGGCAACAGGGGGCTACGTCCTACGAGCAGTACTTC	CASRQQGATSYEQYF
-	-	14	TRBJ2-7	TRBV28	TGTGCCAGCAGTTTAGAAGGAACAGCCTACGAGCAGTACTTC	CASSLEGTAYEQYF
-	-	15	TRBJ1-5	TRBV5-1	TGCGCCAGCAGCTTGGGGGAGGGGGTAAGTCAGCCCCAGCATTTT	CASSLGEGVSQPQHF
once	-	12	TRBJ1-1	TRBV30	TGTGCCTGGAGTCAAGTGAACACTGAAGCTTTCTTT	CAWSQVNTEAFF
-	-	15	TRBJ2-5	TRBV11-3	TGTGCCAGCAGCCTCGGGGACACGGCGCAAGAGACCCAGTACTTC	CASSLGDTAQETQYF
-	-	12	TRBJ1-5	TRBV28	TGTGCCAGCAGTCCAGTGAATCAGCCCCAGCATTTT	CASSPVNQPQHF
-	-	14	TRBJ1-6	TRBV14	TGTGCCAGCAGCCAGGGAACCTATAATTCACCCCTCCACTTT	CASSQGTYNSPLHF
-	-	15	TRBJ1-4	TRBV5-5	TGTGCCAGCAGCTTGGACCAGGGGACCTATGAAAAACTGTTTTTT	CASSLDQGTYEKLFF